These T cell receptor beta chains were read from a single sample in a study of T cell changes during pregnancy in multiple sclerosis. Produced via immunoSEQ multiplex PCR; TCRdb's table is partial and in-frame only. The repertoire includes about 92,000 clones, approximately 94% of them detected once, and 2% to 2.5% sits in the top ten. The sample consisted of peripheral blood, taken in the third trimester of pregnancy. The receptors here all came from a female donor with multiple sclerosis, enrolled in a pregnancy study. Both conserved end residues are part of each CDR3. A D gene is named only where the DNA matches it firmly. A row's size may be missing; if present it is once, few, many or a size class.

j_call,clone_size,v_call,d_call,cdr3_aa,cdr3_nt
TRBJ1-1,NA,TRBV6-5,NA,CASSYSGQIPNTEAFF,TGTGCCAGCAGTTACTCTGGACAGATCCCGAACACTGAAGCTTTCTTT
TRBJ2-1,NA,TRBV7-6,NA,CASSLSSQRLSYNEQFF,TGTGCCAGCAGCTTATCTTCTCAGCGCCTCTCCTACAATGAGCAGTTCTTC
TRBJ2-7,NA,TRBV2,NA,CASSDGKPRYEQYF,TGTGCCAGCAGTGACGGGAAACCCCGCTACGAGCAGTACTTC
TRBJ1-1,once,TRBV5-1,TRBD1,CASSNVFGQGVLYTEAFF,TGCGCCAGCAGCAATGTTTTCGGACAGGGCGTCCTCTACACTGAAGCTTTCTTT
TRBJ2-7,once,TRBV5-1,TRBD2,CASSLTGTSGIYEQYF,TGCGCCAGCAGCCTAACCGGGACTAGCGGGATCTACGAGCAGTACTTC
TRBJ1-5,NA,TRBV4-2,TRBD1,CASSHWAGGNQPQHF,TGTGCCAGCAGCCATTGGGCAGGGGGGAATCAGCCCCAGCATTTT
TRBJ1-2,few,TRBV4-1,NA,CASSQSDGYTF,TGCGCCAGCAGCCAATCAGATGGCTACACCTTC
TRBJ2-7,NA,TRBV28,TRBD1,CASSLEGGQVPFYEQYF,TGTGCCAGCAGTTTAGAGGGGGGACAGGTTCCTTTCTACGAGCAGTACTTC
TRBJ2-1,NA,TRBV6-5,TRBD1,CASSPDRGSEQFF,TGTGCCAGCAGTCCAGACAGGGGGAGTGAGCAGTTCTTC
TRBJ1-1,NA,TRBV7-9,TRBD1,CASSLGQSEAFF,TGTGCCAGCAGCTTGGGACAGAGTGAAGCTTTCTTT
TRBJ1-1,NA,TRBV28,NA,CASSSGTEAFF,TGTGCCAGCAGTTCGGGGACTGAAGCTTTCTTT
TRBJ2-1,NA,TRBV19,TRBD2,CASSKGLAGGGRVAYNEQFF,TGTGCCAGTAGTAAGGGACTAGCGGGAGGAGGAAGAGTCGCGTACAATGAGCAGTTCTTC
TRBJ2-7,NA,TRBV5-1,TRBD2,CASSLALAGVGANEQYF,TGCGCCAGCAGCTTGGCTCTAGCGGGAGTGGGGGCTAACGAGCAGTACTTC
TRBJ2-7,NA,TRBV5-6,NA,CASSLGQSYEQYF,TGTGCCAGCAGCTTGGGACAGTCCTACGAGCAGTACTTC